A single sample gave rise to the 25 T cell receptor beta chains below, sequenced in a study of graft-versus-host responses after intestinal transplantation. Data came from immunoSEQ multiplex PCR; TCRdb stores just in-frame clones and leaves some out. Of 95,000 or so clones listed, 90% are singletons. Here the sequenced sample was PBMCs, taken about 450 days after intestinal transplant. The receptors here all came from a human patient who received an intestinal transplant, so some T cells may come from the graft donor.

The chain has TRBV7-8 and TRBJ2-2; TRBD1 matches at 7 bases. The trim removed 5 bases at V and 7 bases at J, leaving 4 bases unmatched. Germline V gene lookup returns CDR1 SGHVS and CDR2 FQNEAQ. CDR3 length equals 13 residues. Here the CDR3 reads CASSPRQGGELFF. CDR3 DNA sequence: TGTGCCAGCAGCCCCCGACAGGGCGGGGAGCTGTTTTTT.

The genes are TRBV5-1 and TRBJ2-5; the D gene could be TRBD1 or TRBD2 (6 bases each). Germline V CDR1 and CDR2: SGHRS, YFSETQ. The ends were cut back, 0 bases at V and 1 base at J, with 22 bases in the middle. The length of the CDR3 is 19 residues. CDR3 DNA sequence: TGCGCCAGCAGCTTGGTGCCCCCGGGGGCCCTGGGGGCCCAAGAGACCCAGTACTTC. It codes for CASSLVPPGALGAQETQYF.

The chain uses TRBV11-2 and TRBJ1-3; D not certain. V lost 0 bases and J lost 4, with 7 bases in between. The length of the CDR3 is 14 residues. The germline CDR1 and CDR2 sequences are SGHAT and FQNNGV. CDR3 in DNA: TGTGCCAGCAGCTTAGAGGGCGGAGGAAACACCATATATTTT. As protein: CASSLEGGGNTIYF. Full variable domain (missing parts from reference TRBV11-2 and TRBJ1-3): EAGVAQSPRYKIIEKRQSVAFWCNPISGHATLYWYQQILGQGPKLLIQFQNNGVVDDSQLPKDRFSAERLKGVDSTLKIQPAKLEDSAVYLCASSLEGGGNTIYFGEGSWLTVV.

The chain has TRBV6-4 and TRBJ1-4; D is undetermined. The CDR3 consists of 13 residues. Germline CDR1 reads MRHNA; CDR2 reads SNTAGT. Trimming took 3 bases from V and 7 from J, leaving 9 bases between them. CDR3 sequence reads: CASSEFWGEKLFF. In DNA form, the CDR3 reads TGTGCCAGCAGTGAGTTTTGGGGTGAAAAACTGTTTTTT.

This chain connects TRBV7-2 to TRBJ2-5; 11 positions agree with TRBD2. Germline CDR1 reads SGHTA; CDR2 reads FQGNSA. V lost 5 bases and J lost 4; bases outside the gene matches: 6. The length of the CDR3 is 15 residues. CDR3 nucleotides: TGTGCCAGCAGCCAGCAGACTAGCGGGGTAGAGACCCAGTACTTC. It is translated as CASSQQTSGVETQYF.

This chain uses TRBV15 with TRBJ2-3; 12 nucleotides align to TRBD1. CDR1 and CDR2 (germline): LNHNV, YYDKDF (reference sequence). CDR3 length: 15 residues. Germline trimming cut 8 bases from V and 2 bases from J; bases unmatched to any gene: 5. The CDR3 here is CATAGTGGPTDTQYF. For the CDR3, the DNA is TGTGCCACCGCCGGGACAGGGGGCCCCACAGATACGCAGTATTTT.

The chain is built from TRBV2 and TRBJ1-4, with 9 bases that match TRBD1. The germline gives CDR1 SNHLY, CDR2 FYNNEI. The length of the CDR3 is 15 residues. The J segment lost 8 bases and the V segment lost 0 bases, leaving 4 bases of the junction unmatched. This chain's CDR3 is CASSEAGTGWEKLFF. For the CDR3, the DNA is TGTGCCAGCAGTGAAGCCGGGACAGGGTGGGAAAAACTGTTTTTT.

The chain's CDR3 is CASSEVLGGEDTQYF. The CDR3 DNA follows: TGTGCCAGCAGTGAAGTTTTAGGGGGGGAGGATACGCAGTATTTT. The chain joins TRBV2 to TRBJ2-3, with D perhaps matching TRBD2 (7 bases). Trimming stripped 1 base from V and 6 bases from J, with 14 bases between. Germline lookup yields CDR1 SNHLY and CDR2 FYNNEI. The CDR3 contains 15 residues.

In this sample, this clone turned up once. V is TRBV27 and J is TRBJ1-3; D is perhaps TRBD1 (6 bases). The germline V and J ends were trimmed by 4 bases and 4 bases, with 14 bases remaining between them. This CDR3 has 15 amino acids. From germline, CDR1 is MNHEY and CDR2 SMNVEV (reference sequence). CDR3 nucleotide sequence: TGTGCCAGCAGTTCTGGACAGTCCGGAGGAAACACCATATATTTT. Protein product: CASSSGQSGGNTIYF.

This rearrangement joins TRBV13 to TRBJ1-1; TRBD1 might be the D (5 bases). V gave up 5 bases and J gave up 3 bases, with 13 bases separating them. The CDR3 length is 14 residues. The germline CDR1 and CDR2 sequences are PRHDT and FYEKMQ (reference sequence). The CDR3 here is CASSPRDGDTEAFF. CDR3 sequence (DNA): TGTGCCAGCAGCCCACGGGACGGGGACACTGAAGCTTTCTTT.

Here the CDR3 reads CATVNSRSYEQYF. CDR3 nucleotides: TGTGCCACCGTAAACAGCCGCTCCTACGAGCAGTACTTC. The chain carries TRBV10-3 and TRBJ2-7, with no clear D. The CDR3 is 13 residues long. Trimming removed 10 bases at V and 0 bases at J, with 13 bases between. CDR1 ENHRY and CDR2 SYGVKD come from the germline V gene.

CDR3 in DNA: TGTGCCAGCAGCCGAGCCGGGATGGGGGCTTTCTTT. Amino acids: CASSRAGMGAFF. This chain joins TRBV6-6 and TRBJ1-1; no reliable D call. The V gene's germline CDR1 is MNHNY and CDR2 SVGAGI (reference sequence). The CDR3 is made up of 12 amino acids. The V end was cut by 6 bases, the J end by 11 bases, with 16 bases between.

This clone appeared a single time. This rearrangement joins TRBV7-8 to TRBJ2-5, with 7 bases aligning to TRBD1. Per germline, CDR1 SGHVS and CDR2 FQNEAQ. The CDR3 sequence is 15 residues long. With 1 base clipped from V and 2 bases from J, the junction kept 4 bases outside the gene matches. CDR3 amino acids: CASSLEGTVQETQYF. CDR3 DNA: TGTGCCAGCAGCTTAGAGGGGACAGTACAAGAGACCCAGTACTTC.

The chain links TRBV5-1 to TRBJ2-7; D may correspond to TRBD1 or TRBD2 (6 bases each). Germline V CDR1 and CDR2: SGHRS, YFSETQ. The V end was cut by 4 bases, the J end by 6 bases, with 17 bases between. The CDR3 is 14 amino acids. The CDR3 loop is CASSPGPGAVEQYF. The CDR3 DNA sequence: TGCGCCAGCAGCCCCGGTCCGGGGGCGGTCGAGCAGTACTTC. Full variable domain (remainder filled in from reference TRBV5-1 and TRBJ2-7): KAGVTQTPRYLIKTRGQQVTLSCSPISGHRSVSWYQQTPGQGLQFLFEYFSETQRNKGNFPGRFSGRQFSNSRSEMNVSTLELGDSALYLCASSPGPGAVEQYFGPGTRLTVT.

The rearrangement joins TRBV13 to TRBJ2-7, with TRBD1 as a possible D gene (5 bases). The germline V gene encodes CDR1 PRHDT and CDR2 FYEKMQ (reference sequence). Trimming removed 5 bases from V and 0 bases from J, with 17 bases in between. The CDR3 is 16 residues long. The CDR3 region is CASSRDTTGNSYEQYF. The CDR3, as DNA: TGTGCCAGCAGCCGAGACACCACAGGAAACTCCTACGAGCAGTACTTC.

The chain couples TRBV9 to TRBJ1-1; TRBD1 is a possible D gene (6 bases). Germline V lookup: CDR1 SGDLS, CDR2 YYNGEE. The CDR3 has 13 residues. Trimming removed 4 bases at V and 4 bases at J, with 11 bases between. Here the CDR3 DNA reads TGTGCCAGCAGCAGGACAGTTGTCACTGAAGCTTTCTTT. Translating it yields CASSRTVVTEAFF.

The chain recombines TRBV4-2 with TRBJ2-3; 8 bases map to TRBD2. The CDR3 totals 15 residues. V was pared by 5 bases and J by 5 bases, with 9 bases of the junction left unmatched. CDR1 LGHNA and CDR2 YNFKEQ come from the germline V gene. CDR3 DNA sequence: TGTGCCAGCAGCGTCCCAGCGGGGGATGTAGATACGCAGTATTTT. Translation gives CASSVPAGDVDTQYF.

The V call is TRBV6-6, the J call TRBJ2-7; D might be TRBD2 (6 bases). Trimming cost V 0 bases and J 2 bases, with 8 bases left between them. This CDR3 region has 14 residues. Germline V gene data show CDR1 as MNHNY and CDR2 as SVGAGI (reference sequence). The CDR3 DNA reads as TGTGCCAGCAGTTACTCTCGGGGGACCTACGAGCAGTACTTC. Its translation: CASSYSRGTYEQYF.

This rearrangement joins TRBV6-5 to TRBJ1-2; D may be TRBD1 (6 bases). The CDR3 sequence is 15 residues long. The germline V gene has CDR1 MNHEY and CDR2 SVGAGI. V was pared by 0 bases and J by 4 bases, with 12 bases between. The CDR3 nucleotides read TGTGCCAGCAGTTACTCGATCTCCAGGGGCTATGGCTACACCTTC. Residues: CASSYSISRGYGYTF.

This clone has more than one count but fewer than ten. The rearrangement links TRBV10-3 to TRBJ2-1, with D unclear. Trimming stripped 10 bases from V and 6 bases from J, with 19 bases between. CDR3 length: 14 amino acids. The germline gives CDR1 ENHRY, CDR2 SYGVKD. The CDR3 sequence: CATESTIGPNEQFF. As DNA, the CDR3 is TGTGCCACCGAATCGACCATCGGTCCCAATGAGCAGTTCTTC.

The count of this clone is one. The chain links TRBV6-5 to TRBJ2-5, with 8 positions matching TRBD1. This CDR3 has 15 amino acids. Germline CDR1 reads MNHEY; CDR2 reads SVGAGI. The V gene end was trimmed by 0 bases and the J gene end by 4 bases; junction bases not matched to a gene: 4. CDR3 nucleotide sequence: TGTGCCAGCAGTTACTCGACAGGGGTCGTAGAGACCCAGTACTTC. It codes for CASSYSTGVVETQYF.

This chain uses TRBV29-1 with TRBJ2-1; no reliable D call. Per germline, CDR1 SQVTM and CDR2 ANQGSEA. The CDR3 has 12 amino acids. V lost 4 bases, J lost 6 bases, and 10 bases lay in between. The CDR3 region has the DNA TGCAGCGTTGTGGGTACAATCAATGAGCAGTTCTTC. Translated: CSVVGTINEQFF.

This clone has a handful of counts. In DNA, the CDR3 is TGTGCCAGCAGTTACGGGACAGCGACCTACGAGCAGTACTTC. As protein: CASSYGTATYEQYF. This sequence joins TRBV6-6 and TRBJ2-7; 7 nucleotides line up with TRBD1. Trimming removed 2 bases from V and 2 bases from J; junction bases left unmatched: 3. The CDR3 extends over 14 amino acids. The V gene's germline CDR1 is MNHNY and CDR2 SVGAGI (reference sequence).

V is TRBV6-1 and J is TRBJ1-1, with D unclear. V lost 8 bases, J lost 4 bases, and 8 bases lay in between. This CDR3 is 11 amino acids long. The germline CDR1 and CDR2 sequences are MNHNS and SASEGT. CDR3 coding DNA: TGTGCCAGCTATCTTACCACTGAAGCTTTCTTT. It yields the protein CASYLTTEAFF.

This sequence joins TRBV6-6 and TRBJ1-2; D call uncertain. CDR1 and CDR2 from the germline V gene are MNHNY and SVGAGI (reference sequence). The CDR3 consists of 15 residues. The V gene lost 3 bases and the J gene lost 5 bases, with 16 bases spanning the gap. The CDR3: CASSYLDGAGYGYTF. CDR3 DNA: TGTGCCAGCAGTTATCTGGACGGTGCGGGGTATGGCTACACCTTC.